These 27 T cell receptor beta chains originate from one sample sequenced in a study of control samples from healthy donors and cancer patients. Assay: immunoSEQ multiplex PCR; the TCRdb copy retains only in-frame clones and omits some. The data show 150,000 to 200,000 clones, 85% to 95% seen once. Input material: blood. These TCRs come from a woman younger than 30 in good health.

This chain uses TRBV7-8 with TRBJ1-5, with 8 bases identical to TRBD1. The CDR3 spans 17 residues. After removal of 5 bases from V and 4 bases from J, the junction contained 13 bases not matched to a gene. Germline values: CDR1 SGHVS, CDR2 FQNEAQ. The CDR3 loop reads CASSPRERDRQNQPQHF. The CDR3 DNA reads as TGTGCCAGCAGCCCGAGGGAGAGGGACAGGCAAAATCAGCCCCAGCATTTT.

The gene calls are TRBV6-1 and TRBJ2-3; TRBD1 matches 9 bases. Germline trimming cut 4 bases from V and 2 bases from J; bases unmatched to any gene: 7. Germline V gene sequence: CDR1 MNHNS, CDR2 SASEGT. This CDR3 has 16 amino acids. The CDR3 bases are TGTGCCAGCAGTGGGGACAGGGCCTTCATCACAGATACGCAGTATTTT. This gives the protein CASSGDRAFITDTQYF.

CDR3 DNA sequence: TGTGCCAGCAGCCCAATAGGCATGGTCTACGAGCAGTACTTC. Amino acid sequence: CASSPIGMVYEQYF. J is TRBJ2-7 and V is TRBV5-6, with D uncertain. This CDR3 spans 14 amino acids. Germline CDR1 reads SGHDT; CDR2 reads YYEEEE. V shed 4 bases and J shed 3 bases, with 14 bases lying between them.

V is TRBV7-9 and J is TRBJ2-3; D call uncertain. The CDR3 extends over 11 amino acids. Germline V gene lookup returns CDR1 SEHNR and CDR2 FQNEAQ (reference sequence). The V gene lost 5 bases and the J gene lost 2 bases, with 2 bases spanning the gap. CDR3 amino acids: CASSTTDTQYF. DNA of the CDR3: TGTGCCAGCAGCACCACAGATACGCAGTATTTT.

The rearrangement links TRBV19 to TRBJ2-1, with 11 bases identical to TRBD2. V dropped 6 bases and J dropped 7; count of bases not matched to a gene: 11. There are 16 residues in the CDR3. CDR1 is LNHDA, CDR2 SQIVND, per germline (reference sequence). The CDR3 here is CASSPLAGGPGNEQFF. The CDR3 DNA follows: TGTGCCAGTAGCCCCTTAGCGGGAGGGCCGGGAAATGAGCAGTTCTTC.

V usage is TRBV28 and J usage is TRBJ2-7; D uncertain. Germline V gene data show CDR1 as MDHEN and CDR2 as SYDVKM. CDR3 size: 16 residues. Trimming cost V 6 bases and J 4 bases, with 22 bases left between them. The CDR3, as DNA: TGTGCCAGCAGCCCGAACACGTGGCAGAATCTGTACGAGCAGTACTTC. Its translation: CASSPNTWQNLYEQYF.

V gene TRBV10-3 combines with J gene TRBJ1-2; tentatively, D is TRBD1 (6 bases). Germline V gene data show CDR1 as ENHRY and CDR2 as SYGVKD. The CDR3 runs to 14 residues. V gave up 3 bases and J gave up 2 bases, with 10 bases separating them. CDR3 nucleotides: TGTGCCATCAGTGAACCGGGACAAAACTATGGCTACACCTTC. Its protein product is CAISEPGQNYGYTF.

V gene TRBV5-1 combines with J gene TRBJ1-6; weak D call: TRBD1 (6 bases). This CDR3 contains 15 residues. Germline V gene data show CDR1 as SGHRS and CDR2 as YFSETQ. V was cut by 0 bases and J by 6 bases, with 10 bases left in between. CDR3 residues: CASSLEGGLNSPLHF. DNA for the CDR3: TGCGCCAGCAGCTTGGAAGGGGGGCTTAATTCACCCCTCCACTTT.

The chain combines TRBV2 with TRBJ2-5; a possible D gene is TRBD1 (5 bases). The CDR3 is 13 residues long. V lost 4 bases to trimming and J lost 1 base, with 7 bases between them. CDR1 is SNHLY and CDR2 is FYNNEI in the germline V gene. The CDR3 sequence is CASSVDSQETQYF. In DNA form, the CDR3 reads TGTGCCAGCAGTGTTGACAGCCAAGAGACCCAGTACTTC.

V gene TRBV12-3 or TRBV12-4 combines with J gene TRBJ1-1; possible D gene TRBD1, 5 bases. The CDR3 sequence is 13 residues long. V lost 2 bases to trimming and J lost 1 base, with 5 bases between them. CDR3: CASSLQGNTEAFF. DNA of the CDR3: TGTGCCAGCAGTTTACAGGGGAACACTGAAGCTTTCTTT.

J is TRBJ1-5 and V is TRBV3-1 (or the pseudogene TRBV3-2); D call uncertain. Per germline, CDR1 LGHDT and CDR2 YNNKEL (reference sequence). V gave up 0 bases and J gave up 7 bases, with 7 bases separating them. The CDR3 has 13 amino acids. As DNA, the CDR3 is TGTGCCAGCAGCCAAGACAGGAGGCAGCCCCAGCATTTT. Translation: CASSQDRRQPQHF.

The CDR3 region is CASSLDIFGLDRSYNEQFF. The CDR3 nucleotides are TGTGCCAGCAGCTTAGATATATTCGGGTTGGACAGATCCTACAATGAGCAGTTCTTC. The J gene is TRBJ2-1, the V gene TRBV11-2; D is possibly TRBD1 (6 bases). This CDR3 is 19 amino acids long. Trimming removed 0 bases from V and 1 base from J, with 19 bases in between. The germline CDR1 and CDR2 sequences are SGHAT and FQNNGV.

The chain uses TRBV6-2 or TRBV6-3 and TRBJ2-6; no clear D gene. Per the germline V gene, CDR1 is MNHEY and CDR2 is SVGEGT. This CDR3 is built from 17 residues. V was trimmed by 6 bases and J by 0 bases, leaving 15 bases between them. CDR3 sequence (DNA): TGTGCCAGCAGCCGAGGACGGGCCCTCTCTGGGGCCAACGTCCTGACTTTC. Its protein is CASSRGRALSGANVLTF.

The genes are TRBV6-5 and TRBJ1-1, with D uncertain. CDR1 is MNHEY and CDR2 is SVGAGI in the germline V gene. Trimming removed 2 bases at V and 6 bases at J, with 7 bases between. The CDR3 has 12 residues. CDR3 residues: CASSYREAEAFF. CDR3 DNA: TGTGCCAGCAGTTACAGGGAGGCTGAAGCTTTCTTT.

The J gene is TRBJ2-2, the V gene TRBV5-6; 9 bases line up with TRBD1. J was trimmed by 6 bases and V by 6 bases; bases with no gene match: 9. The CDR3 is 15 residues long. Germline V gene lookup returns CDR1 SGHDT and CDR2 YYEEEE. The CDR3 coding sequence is TGTGCCAGCACCCAGTGGGACAGGGAAGCCGGGGAGCTGTTTTTT. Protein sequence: CASTQWDREAGELFF.

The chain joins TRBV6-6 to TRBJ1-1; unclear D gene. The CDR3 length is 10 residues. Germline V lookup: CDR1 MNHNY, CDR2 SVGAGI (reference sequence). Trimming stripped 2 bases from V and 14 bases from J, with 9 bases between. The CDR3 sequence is CASSYAGVFF. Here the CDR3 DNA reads TGTGCCAGCAGTTACGCCGGGGTCTTCTTT.

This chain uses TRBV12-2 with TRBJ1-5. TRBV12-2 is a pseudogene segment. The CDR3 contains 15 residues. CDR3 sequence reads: CASRLAGSGRQPQHF. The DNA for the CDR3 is TGTGCAAGTCGCTTAGCCGGGAGCGGCCGCCAGCCCCAGCATTTT.

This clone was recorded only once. CDR3 coding DNA: TGTGCCAGCAGCTTCTTGACAGTCTCCTACGAGCAGTACTTC. Protein product: CASSFLTVSYEQYF. The chain carries TRBV7-2 and TRBJ2-7, with D perhaps TRBD1 (5 bases). Germline V gives CDR1 SGHTA, CDR2 FQGNSA. The CDR3 has 14 amino acids. V was pared by 3 bases and J by 0 bases, with 9 bases between.

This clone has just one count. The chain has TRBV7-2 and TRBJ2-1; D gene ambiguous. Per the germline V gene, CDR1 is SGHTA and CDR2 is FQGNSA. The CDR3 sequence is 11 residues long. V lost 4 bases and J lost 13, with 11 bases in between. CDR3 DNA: TGTGCCAGCAGCTCCGGCCCTACACAGTTCTTC. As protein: CASSSGPTQFF.

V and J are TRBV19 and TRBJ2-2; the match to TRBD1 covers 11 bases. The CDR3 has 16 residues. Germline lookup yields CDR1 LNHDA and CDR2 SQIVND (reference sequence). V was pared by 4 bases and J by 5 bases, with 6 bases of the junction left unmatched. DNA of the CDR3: TGTGCCAGTAGTAACGGACAGGGGGCGCGTACCGGGGAGCTGTTTTTT. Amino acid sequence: CASSNGQGARTGELFF.

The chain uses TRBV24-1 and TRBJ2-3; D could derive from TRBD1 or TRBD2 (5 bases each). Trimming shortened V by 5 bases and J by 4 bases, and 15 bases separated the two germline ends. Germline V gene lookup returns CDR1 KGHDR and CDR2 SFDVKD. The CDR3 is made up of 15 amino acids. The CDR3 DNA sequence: TGTGCCACCAGTGGGGACGTTGGTTGGCCAGATACGCAGTATTTT. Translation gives CATSGDVGWPDTQYF.

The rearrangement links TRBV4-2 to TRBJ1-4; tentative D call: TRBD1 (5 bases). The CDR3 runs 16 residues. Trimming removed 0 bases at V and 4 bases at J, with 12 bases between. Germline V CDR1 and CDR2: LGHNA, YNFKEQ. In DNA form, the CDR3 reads TGTGCCAGCAGCCAAGATCTCAGGGTCCTTAATGAAAAACTGTTTTTT. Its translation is CASSQDLRVLNEKLFF.

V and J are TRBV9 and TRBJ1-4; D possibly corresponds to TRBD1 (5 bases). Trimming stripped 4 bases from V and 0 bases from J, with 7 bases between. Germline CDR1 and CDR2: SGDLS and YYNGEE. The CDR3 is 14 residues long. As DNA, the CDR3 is TGTGCCAGCAGCTCGGGGGCAACTAATGAAAAACTGTTTTTT. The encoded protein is CASSSGATNEKLFF.

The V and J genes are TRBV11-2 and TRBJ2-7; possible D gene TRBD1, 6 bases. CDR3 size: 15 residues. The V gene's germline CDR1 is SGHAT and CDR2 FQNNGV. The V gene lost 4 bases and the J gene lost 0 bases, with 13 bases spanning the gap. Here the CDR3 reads CASSSYKGVSYEQYF. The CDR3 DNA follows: TGTGCCAGCAGCTCTTACAAGGGGGTCTCCTACGAGCAGTACTTC. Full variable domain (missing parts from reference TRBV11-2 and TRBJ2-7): EAGVAQSPRYKIIEKRQSVAFWCNPISGHATLYWYQQILGQGPKLLIQFQNNGVVDDSQLPKDRFSAERLKGVDSTLKIQPAKLEDSAVYLCASSSYKGVSYEQYFGPGTRLTVT.

The CDR3 spells CASSSLESSTDTQYF. CDR3 sequence (DNA): TGTGCCAGCAGCTCCCTTGAAAGCAGCACAGATACGCAGTATTTT. The chain employs TRBV11-3 and TRBJ2-3; D is undetermined. Germline CDR1 SGHNT, CDR2 YENEEA. Trimming left V 4 bases short and J 0 bases short, with 11 bases between. This CDR3 region has 15 residues. Combining the CDR3 with reference TRBV11-3 and TRBJ2-3 gives the whole variable domain EAGVVQSPRYKIIEKKQPVAFWCNPISGHNTLYWYLQNLGQGPELLIRYENEEAVDDSQLPKDRFSAERLKGVDSTLKIQPAELGDSAVYLCASSSLESSTDTQYFGPGTRLTVL.

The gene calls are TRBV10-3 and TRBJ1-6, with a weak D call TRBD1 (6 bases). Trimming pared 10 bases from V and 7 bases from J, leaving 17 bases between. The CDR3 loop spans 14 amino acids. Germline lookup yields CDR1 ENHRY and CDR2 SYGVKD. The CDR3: CATLRGGANSPLHF. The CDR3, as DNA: TGTGCCACCCTCCGAGGGGGGGCCAATTCACCCCTCCACTTT.

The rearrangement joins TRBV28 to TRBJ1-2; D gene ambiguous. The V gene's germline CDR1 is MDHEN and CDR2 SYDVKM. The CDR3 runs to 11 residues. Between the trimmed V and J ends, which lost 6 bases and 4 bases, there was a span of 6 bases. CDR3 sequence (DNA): TGTGCCAGCAGCGGAAGCTATGGCTACACCTTC. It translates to CASSGSYGYTF.